A single sample is the source of the 22 T cell receptor beta chains below, sequenced in a study of cytomegalovirus exposure and HLA in healthy donors. A multiplex PCR was run with 60 Vbeta primers and 13 Jbeta primers. The data were produced by immunoSEQ multiplex PCR, yet TCRdb's version contains in-frame clones alone and is incomplete. This table has approximately 96,000 clones, about 74% appearing once. Sequenced: PBMCs. The source is a male donor in good health and CMV-seronegative.

This clone has more than one count but fewer than ten. The chain joins TRBV4-2 to TRBJ2-7; TRBD1 agrees at 8 bases. CDR3 length equals 14 residues. After removal of 0 bases from V and 4 bases from J, the junction contained 2 bases not matched to a gene. CDR1 and CDR2 (germline): LGHNA, YNFKEQ. CDR3 sequence reads: CASSQDRGHYEQYF. CDR3 nucleotide sequence: TGTGCCAGCAGCCAAGACAGGGGGCATTACGAGCAGTACTTC.

Written as DNA, the CDR3 is TGTGCCAGCAGCTTAGGCCTCGGGAGAGTGGAGACCCAGTACTTC. Protein sequence: CASSLGLGRVETQYF. The chain employs TRBV11-2 and TRBJ2-5; D might be TRBD2 (6 bases). The germline V gene has CDR1 SGHAT and CDR2 FQNNGV. This CDR3 has 15 residues. Trimming removed 1 base from V and 5 bases from J, with 14 bases in between.

This clone showed up just once. The chain carries TRBV2 and TRBJ2-1; 9 bases align to TRBD1. Germline CDR1 is SNHLY and CDR2 is FYNNEI. J lost 8 bases, V lost 5 bases, and 7 bases had no gene match. CDR3 length equals 14 residues. CDR3 sequence: CASSPGQGQDEQFF. CDR3 sequence (DNA): TGTGCCAGCAGTCCGGGACAGGGTCAGGATGAGCAGTTCTTC.

This clone was detected a few times. J is TRBJ2-3 and V is TRBV2, with a tentative D call TRBD1 (7 bases). With 5 bases removed from V and 11 bases from J, the gap between germline ends came to 11 bases. Germline loops: CDR1 SNHLY, CDR2 FYNNEI. The CDR3 extends over 11 amino acids. The CDR3 reads CASSQGGKQYF. In DNA form, the CDR3 reads TGTGCCAGCAGTCAGGGGGGAAAGCAGTATTTT. Full variable domain (outside the CDR3, taken from reference TRBV2 and TRBJ2-3): EPEVTQTPSHQVTQMGQEVILRCVPISNHLYFYWYRQILGQKVEFLVSFYNNEISEKSEIFDDQFSVERPDGSNFTLKIRSTKLEDSAMYFCASSQGGKQYFGPGTRLTVL.

The chain recombines TRBV7-9 with TRBJ2-7; the D gene is possibly TRBD1 (5 bases). Trimming cost V 0 bases and J 3 bases, with 9 bases left between them. The germline gives CDR1 SEHNR, CDR2 FQNEAQ (reference sequence). CDR3 length equals 14 residues. The CDR3 here is CASSLAQTDYEQYF. CDR3 DNA: TGTGCCAGCAGCTTAGCGCAGACAGACTACGAGCAGTACTTC.

This clone has a handful of counts. J is TRBJ1-5 and V is TRBV19; the match to TRBD1 covers 8 bases. The CDR3 is made up of 15 amino acids. V lost 2 bases to trimming and J lost 7 bases; unmatched junction nucleotides: 7. Germline V gene lookup returns CDR1 LNHDA and CDR2 SQIVND (reference sequence). CDR3 sequence (DNA): TGTGCCAGTAGTATATTTGGAGACAGGGGACAGCCCCAGCATTTT. It is translated as CASSIFGDRGQPQHF.

V gene TRBV10-3 combines with J gene TRBJ2-7, with 7 bases matching TRBD1. V gave up 5 bases and J gave up 1 base; unmatched junction bases: 8. Germline CDR1 reads ENHRY; CDR2 reads SYGVKD. There are 15 residues in the CDR3. Here the CDR3 DNA reads TGTGCCATCAGTTCAATCCGGGACAGTTCCTACGAGCAGTACTTC. Its protein is CAISSIRDSSYEQYF.

The V gene is TRBV5-6, the J gene TRBJ2-3; 7 positions match TRBD1. The germline V gene encodes CDR1 SGHDT and CDR2 YYEEEE. CDR3 length: 15 residues. Trimming removed 2 bases from V and 2 bases from J; junction bases left unmatched: 5. The CDR3: CASSFWDRSTDTQYF. The CDR3 nucleotides read TGTGCCAGCAGCTTTTGGGACAGATCCACAGATACGCAGTATTTT.

V is TRBV27 and J is TRBJ2-7; D is unresolved. Trimming left V 2 bases short and J 0 bases short, with 11 bases between. The CDR3 has 15 residues. The germline V gene has CDR1 MNHEY and CDR2 SMNVEV (reference sequence). CDR3 region: CASSLTALSSYEQYF. CDR3 DNA: TGTGCCAGCAGTTTAACCGCGCTTAGCTCCTACGAGCAGTACTTC.

This chain connects TRBV28 to TRBJ1-2; D may be TRBD1 (6 bases). The germline gives CDR1 MDHEN, CDR2 SYDVKM. The CDR3 covers 15 residues. The V end lost 7 bases, the J end lost 2 bases, and 17 bases lay between the germline ends. As DNA, the CDR3 is TGTGCCAGCACGTCACCCGGGGGGCAGAACTATGGCTACACCTTC. Encoded protein: CASTSPGGQNYGYTF.

In this sample, this clone turned up a few times. The CDR3 here is CASSLRREGHNEQYF. Here the CDR3 DNA reads TGTGCCAGCAGTTTACGGCGGGAGGGCCACAACGAGCAGTACTTC. The chain recombines TRBV6-5 with TRBJ2-7; 9 nucleotides align to TRBD2. The V segment lost 4 bases and the J segment 5 bases; nucleotides outside the gene matches: 9. Germline V gene data show CDR1 as MNHEY and CDR2 as SVGAGI. The CDR3 is 15 amino acids.

The V call is TRBV29-1, the J call TRBJ1-4; perhaps TRBD1 as D (6 bases). The V end was cut by 1 base, the J end by 3 bases, with 15 bases between. Germline V CDR1 and CDR2: SQVTM, ANQGSEA. The CDR3 is made up of 16 amino acids. The CDR3 reads CSVEVVGKGANEKLFF. The CDR3 nucleotides read TGCAGCGTTGAAGTGGTGGGCAAGGGGGCTAATGAAAAACTGTTTTTT.

The chain carries TRBV5-1 and TRBJ1-3; D is possibly TRBD1 (6 bases). Looked up from germline, CDR1 is SGHRS and CDR2 is YFSETQ. Trimming cost V 4 bases and J 1 base, with 24 bases left between them. This CDR3 is 19 amino acids long. The CDR3 DNA follows: TGCGCCAGCAGCCTTGGGTGGGACATTCGAAAAGGGTCTGGAAACACCATATATTTT. It codes for CASSLGWDIRKGSGNTIYF.

This chain uses TRBV15 with TRBJ2-1; D is perhaps TRBD1 (6 bases). Looked up from germline, CDR1 is LNHNV and CDR2 is YYDKDF (reference sequence). V dropped 2 bases and J dropped 8 bases, with 16 bases sitting between them. CDR3 length equals 15 residues. The CDR3 sequence: CATSRQSNRVDEQFF. In DNA, the CDR3 is TGTGCCACCAGCAGACAAAGCAACAGGGTCGATGAGCAGTTCTTC.

The gene calls are TRBV18 and TRBJ2-7; 10 bases align to TRBD1. Germline CDR1 is KGHSH and CDR2 is LQKENI. The V and J ends lost 8 bases and 4 bases, in that order; junction bases with no gene match: 11. This CDR3 is built from 15 residues. The CDR3 here is CASHQLGQGRYEQYF. DNA for the CDR3: TGTGCCAGCCACCAATTGGGACAGGGGAGATACGAGCAGTACTTC.

This chain uses TRBV28 with TRBJ1-4; unclear D gene. The CDR3 sequence is 14 residues long. Germline CDR1 is MDHEN and CDR2 is SYDVKM. Trimming took off 6 bases at V and 7 bases at J, with 15 bases between the two ends. The CDR3 region has the DNA TGTGCCAGCAGCGACTGGGAAGGAGGTGAAAAACTGTTTTTT. It is translated as CASSDWEGGEKLFF.

The rearrangement joins TRBV30 to TRBJ1-2; 7 bases match TRBD1. J lost 4 bases, V lost 6 bases, and 11 bases had no gene match. This CDR3 region has 14 residues. Germline V gene data show CDR1 as GTSNPN and CDR2 as SVGIG (reference sequence). The CDR3 is CACGTSPGGYGYTF. The CDR3 DNA reads TGTGCCTGCGGGACAAGCCCAGGGGGCTATGGCTACACCTTC.

The V and J genes are TRBV15 and TRBJ2-7, with 11 bases aligning to TRBD2. In germline, CDR1 is LNHNV, CDR2 YYDKDF (reference sequence). The CDR3 extends over 16 amino acids. V lost 0 bases, J lost 2 bases, and 3 bases stayed unmatched. CDR3 in amino acids: CATSRELTSGAYEQYF. The CDR3 DNA reads TGTGCCACCAGCAGAGAACTGACTAGCGGGGCCTACGAGCAGTACTTC. Drawing the rest from reference TRBV15 and TRBJ2-7, the complete variable domain is DAMVIQNPRYQVTQFGKPVTLSCSQTLNHNVMYWYQQKSSQAPKLLFHYYDKDFNNEADTPDNFQSRRPNTSFCFLDIRSPGLGDTAMYLCATSRELTSGAYEQYFGPGTRLTVT.

V gene TRBV7-9 combines with J gene TRBJ2-3; no reliable D call. The CDR3 loop spans 11 amino acids. V was cut by 7 bases and J by 2 bases, with 4 bases left in between. Germline V CDR1 and CDR2: SEHNR, FQNEAQ (reference sequence). The CDR3 region is CASTHTDTQYF. The CDR3 nucleotides are TGTGCCAGCACCCACACAGATACGCAGTATTTT.

V usage is TRBV6-5 and J usage is TRBJ2-1, with D unresolved. Germline V gene lookup returns CDR1 MNHEY and CDR2 SVGAGI. The germline V and J ends were trimmed by 7 bases and 8 bases, with 12 bases remaining between them. The CDR3 is 12 residues long. CDR3 DNA sequence: TGTGCCAGCACCTCTAACTCCCATGAGCAGTTCTTC. As protein: CASTSNSHEQFF.

The V and J genes are TRBV15 and TRBJ1-3, with TRBD1 identical over 7 bases. V lost 0 bases, J lost 7 bases, and 6 bases stayed unmatched. CDR3 length equals 15 residues. Germline V gives CDR1 LNHNV, CDR2 YYDKDF (reference sequence). The CDR3 sequence: CATSRDRAGGNTIYF. The CDR3 DNA is TGTGCCACCAGCAGAGATCGTGCAGGGGGGAACACCATATATTTT.

The chain has TRBV6-6 and TRBJ1-1; D may be TRBD1 (6 bases). Trimming pared 5 bases from V and 5 bases from J, leaving 18 bases between. The CDR3 spans 15 residues. The V gene's germline CDR1 is MNHNY and CDR2 SVGAGI (reference sequence). The CDR3 region is CASSVPGGLRTEAFF. CDR3 sequence (DNA): TGTGCCAGCAGTGTCCCGGGGGGGCTTCGGACTGAAGCTTTCTTT.